This T cell receptor (beta chain) is from a study of brain T cells in children with intractable seizures. Whole-study results and caveats: Absence of clones before surgery may stem from lower sequencing depth. Patients' HCMV serostatus was unknown; virus specificity rests on CDR3 similarity alone.

With respect to this clone: Antigen: not known.

The CDR3 covers 18 residues. V was cut by 1 base and J by 2 bases, with 20 bases left in between. Germline-derived CDR1 and CDR2 are LGHDT and YNNKEL (reference sequence). Surgery cases with the highest brain T cell transcript signatures were chosen for sequencing. Here immunoSEQ multiplex PCR was the method, and the copy in TCRdb shows in-frame clones only, minus some. This repertoire shows approximately 41,000 clones, 75% to 95% found once; its top ten account for roughly 6.3%. V is TRBV3-1 (or the pseudogene TRBV3-2) and J is TRBJ1-2; no firm D call. The source material was peripheral blood, sampled at surgery. This TCR was recovered from a girl aged 2-9 years with tuberous sclerosis and intractable seizures. CDR3 amino acids: CASSQGSMGATSNYGYTF. For the CDR3, the DNA is TGTGCCAGCAGCCAAGGGTCCATGGGCGCCACATCAAACTATGGCTACACCTTC.